This entry concerns a single TCR beta chain. Antigen unknown. This sample is drawn from a study of CD8+ T cells in alopecia areata. PBMCs yielded sorted CD4+ and CD8+ T cells. TCR sequencing used cDNA made by reverse transcription of extracted RNA. Here immunoSEQ multiplex PCR was the method, and the copy in TCRdb shows in-frame clones only, minus some. The sample holds roughly 150,000 clones, around 54% seen once. Study conclusions and caveats: Normal skin contains resident alphabeta T cells, and these are also sequenced in scalp samples. Lesional scalp exceeded normal scalp in clonality, especially in alopecia totalis/universalis. Among patients, TCR sharing was less clear than in mice, a difference possibly due in part to HLA diversity in the patient population.

The clonotype was recovered from a human donor in good health. The sequenced sample was CD4+ T cells sorted from blood.

This chain's CDR3 is CSVELGGGGNEQFF. The DNA for the CDR3 is TGCAGCGTTGAATTGGGGGGAGGGGGAAATGAGCAGTTCTTC. The V gene is TRBV29-1, the J gene TRBJ2-1; a weak D match, TRBD2 (7 bases). Germline assignment: CDR1 SQVTM and CDR2 ANQGSEA. The CDR3 is 14 amino acids. V lost 2 bases and J lost 7, with 15 bases in between.